Detailed here is one T cell receptor (beta chain). The data are from a study of blood T cell repertoires in COVID-19. Study information: Italy, Spain and the United States were the sources of the convalescent and acute COVID-19 samples. In each case, the material was cDNA or gDNA derived from T cells, B-cell-depleted T cells, or PBMCs.

Germline CDR1 is MNHEY and CDR2 is SVGAGI. The CDR3 runs 15 residues. V was shortened by 6 bases and J by 2 bases, with 11 bases between the two germline ends. The authors' processing: The assay estimated nucleated cells by amplifying reference gene primers. Clones were read by immunoSEQ multiplex PCR, and TCRdb kept only the in-frame ones, dropping some. V and J calls plus clone size are reproduced from that table; the DNA served to infer D and trimming. The sample holds tens of thousands of clones; about 90% are singletons and the top ten take 15%. V gene TRBV6-5 combines with J gene TRBJ1-6; the D gene is possibly TRBD1 (5 bases). The clonotype was recovered from a male donor with acute or convalescent COVID-19. The sequenced material came from peripheral blood. CDR3 nucleotides: TGTGCCAGCAGAACAGGTAGCACCTATAATTCACCCCTCCACTTT. Translated: CASRTGSTYNSPLHF.